The present TCR beta chain was sequenced within a study of blood T cell repertoires in COVID-19. For the study at large: There were acute and convalescent COVID-19 samples, and they came from the United States, Italy and Spain. T cells, B-cell-depleted T cells, or PBMCs supplied cDNA or gDNA.

Original handling: Amplifying reference gene primers gave estimates of nucleated cell counts. Produced via immunoSEQ multiplex PCR; TCRdb's table is partial and in-frame only. That table gives V, J and clone size, and the DNA gave D and trimming. Among approximately 100,000 clones, around 81% were seen once, and the ten largest hold around 6.9%. Trimming removed 1 base from V and 5 bases from J, with 11 bases in between. The CDR3 loop spans 14 amino acids. Germline V lookup: CDR1 SNHLY, CDR2 FYNNEI. This clonotype was sampled from a man aged 60 to 69 with acute or convalescent COVID-19. The J gene is TRBJ1-1, the V gene TRBV2; D remains ambiguous. Specimen: peripheral blood. CDR3 nucleotide sequence: TGTGCCAGCAGTGAAGAAGGGAGGGTGACTGAAGCTTTCTTT. It yields the protein CASSEEGRVTEAFF.